These 2 T cell receptor beta chains share one sample of origin, sequenced in a study of beta chain features in type 1 diabetes (dated by TCRdb to the late 2010s). The investigation overall reported the following: A moderate but significant shortening of TCRB CDR3 length was observed in type 1 diabetes patients in all four CD4+ subsets.

The antigens for these receptors are not known. The library was prepared using the immunoSEQ multiplex PCR assay. All of the isolated RNA was reverse transcribed with the High Capacity cDNA Reverse Transcription Kit, so expressed TCRB transcripts were sequenced. TCRdb re-hosts the immuneACCESS table, in-frame sequences only. Its copies lack some clones; in the studies checked, an unresolved V gene accounts for under half of them, and the cause for the rest is not known. For this sample the table gives roughly 280,000 clones, of which 20% to 25% were detected only once. The biggest ten clones account for about 0.012% of the sample. Input material: naive CD4+ T cells from blood. The intended sense of this specimen's cell subset or site label: true naive CD4+ T cells. Receptors originate from a woman aged 25-40 years with type 1 diabetes.

This clone was seen a few times. The chain carries TRBV5-1 and TRBJ2-1; 8 bases match TRBD1. V was clipped by 3 bases and J by 5 bases; unmatched bases: 7. In germline, CDR1 is SGHRS, CDR2 YFSETQ. The CDR3 length is 15 residues. CDR3 sequence: CASSSDRGQDNEQFF. As DNA, the CDR3 is TGCGCCAGCAGCTCCGACAGGGGCCAGGACAATGAGCAGTTCTTC.

This clone has a handful of counts. V is TRBV5-1 and J is TRBJ2-7; TRBD1 agrees at 7 bases. This CDR3 contains 13 residues. CDR1 and CDR2 from the germline V gene are SGHRS and YFSETQ. The junction had 6 bases not matched to a gene; V was cut back by 2 bases and J by 7 bases. Here the CDR3 reads CASSFQGDLEQYF. The CDR3 nucleotides are TGCGCCAGCAGCTTCCAGGGGGATCTTGAGCAGTACTTC.